This TCR beta chain was found in a study of T-cell reconstitution after alpha-beta-depleted transplantation in children. The library targeted TCRbeta and was prepared with unique molecular identifiers. TCRdb reprocessed the PCR reads with MiXCR, giving one entry per CDR3 protein. The profile shows around 600,000 distinct CDR3 sequences, about 21% of them singletons. The V end was cut by 5 bases, the J end by 3 bases, with 14 bases between. Germline CDR1 is DFQATT and CDR2 is SNEGSKA (reference sequence). This CDR3 region has 14 residues. Notes on the study in general: Surviving recipient T cells and thymic progenitors accounted for the high day-60 TCRbeta diversity observed in some patients. Hyperexpanded clones declined; after one year, newly produced T cells mostly supplied diversity.

This clonotype was detected only a few times. The antigen remains unidentified. The receptor was isolated from a boy younger than two who had a stem cell transplant for acute myeloid leukemia, so the T cells may come from the graft donor. The specimen was PBMCs, mostly from graft donor cells, collected 360 days after TCRalphabeta/CD19-depleted stem cell transplant. The chain combines TRBV20-1 with TRBJ2-1; tentatively, D is TRBD2 (7 bases). The CDR3 sequence: CSALRGGIYNEQFF. In DNA form, the CDR3 reads TGCAGTGCTCTGAGGGGGGGGATCTACAATGAGCAGTTCTTC.